Below are 5 T cell receptor beta chains sequenced from a single sample in a study of cytomegalovirus exposure and HLA in healthy donors listed by TCRdb under 2017. Receptor amplification or capture employed the immunoSEQ multiplex PCR assay. As stored in TCRdb, this immuneACCESS dataset retains in-frame rearrangements with V and J assigned. A fraction of the clones does not appear; measured against another copy, unresolved V genes explain less than half of the discrepancy, and the remainder lacks a known reason. The sample table shows around 240,000 clones, and almost 90% are seen once. The top ten hold under 0.4% of the sample. The specimen sequenced was PBMCs. These receptors were obtained from a woman aged 18 to 35 in good health and CMV-seronegative.

This clone occurred many times. The CDR3 sequence: CASSRLTVEQYV. CDR3 coding DNA: TGTGCCAGCAGCCGACTGACGGTCGAGCAGTACGTC. This chain joins TRBV11-2 and TRBJ2-7, with D unresolved. Germline V gene sequence: CDR1 SGHAT, CDR2 FQNNGV. The CDR3 is 12 amino acids. V shed 5 bases and J shed 6 bases, with 11 bases lying between them.

V usage is TRBV4-1 and J usage is TRBJ2-1; 7 nucleotides match TRBD1. This CDR3 has 16 amino acids. V lost 4 bases and J lost 0; bases outside the gene matches: 6. Germline values: CDR1 MGHRA, CDR2 YSYEKL. The CDR3 DNA reads as TGCGCCAGCAGCCCTCAGACAGGGTCCTCCTACAATGAGCAGTTCTTC. This gives the protein CASSPQTGSSYNEQFF.

Comment on this clone: One junction end disagrees with the germline gene, perhaps due to a read error. The chain carries TRBV9 and TRBJ2-3; 10 bases match TRBD2. CDR1 and CDR2 from the germline V gene are SGDLS and YYNGEE. The CDR3 extends over 15 amino acids. CDR3 coding DNA: TGTGCCAGCAGCGTAGCGGTTAGCGGGGGGCCCGAGTCGCATTTT. Amino acids: CASSVAVSGGPESHF.

The J gene is TRBJ1-2, the V gene TRBV7-3; 7 positions agree with TRBD1. The CDR3 is made up of 13 amino acids. The V gene's germline CDR1 is SGHTA and CDR2 FQGTGA. V shed 0 bases and J 6 bases; nucleotides not matched to a gene: 1. The CDR3: CASSLTGGDGYTF. The CDR3 DNA sequence: TGTGCCAGCAGCTTAACAGGGGGCGATGGCTACACCTTC.

The gene calls are TRBV7-6 and TRBJ2-1; no reliable D call. The V gene's germline CDR1 is SGHVS and CDR2 FNYEAQ. The CDR3 length is 13 residues. The V and J ends lost 1 base and 7 bases respectively, with 8 bases between them. The CDR3 here is CASSLGGPNEQFF. CDR3 in DNA: TGTGCCAGCAGCTTAGGCGGTCCTAATGAGCAGTTCTTC.